Listed below are T cell receptor beta chains from one sample, sequenced in a study of cytomegalovirus exposure and HLA in healthy donors. The method was immunoSEQ multiplex PCR; TCRdb's version includes in-frame clones alone and lacks a portion of them. The data show more than 85,000 clones, about 86% seen once. Material for sequencing was PBMCs. The receptors come from a woman under 30 in good health and CMV-seropositive. The CDR3 runs from the conserved cysteine through the conserved F or W. Fields, in order: J gene, V gene, clone size, D gene, CDR3 protein, CDR3 DNA. D genes are given only for firm matches. Size is stated for part of the rows, as once, few or many counts, or as a class when the clone is expanded.

>TRBJ2-1|TRBV5-1|.|.
CASSGSSYNEQFF
TGCGCCAGCAGCGGGAGCTCCTACAATGAGCAGTTCTTC
>TRBJ1-2|TRBV28|.|TRBD1
CAIHAPTGGNGYTF
TGTGCCATCCATGCGCCAACAGGGGGGAATGGCTACACCTTC
>TRBJ1-6|TRBV7-9|.|.
CASSLTAGQTSSPLHF
TGTGCCAGCAGCTTAACAGCTGGACAAACGAGTTCACCCCTCCACTTT
>TRBJ2-3|TRBV6-5|.|TRBD2
CASSTGLAGTDTQYF
TGTGCCAGCAGCACGGGACTAGCGGGCACAGATACGCAGTATTTT
>TRBJ2-1|TRBV5-6|.|TRBD1
CASAWGTGSRNEQFF
TGTGCCAGCGCCTGGGGGACAGGGTCACGCAATGAGCAGTTCTTC
>TRBJ2-7|TRBV27|.|.
CASIGAHYEQYF
TGTGCCAGCATTGGGGCCCACTACGAGCAGTACTTC
>TRBJ1-2|TRBV7-9|.|.
CASSLSAQGSYGYTF
TGTGCCAGCAGCTTAAGCGCCCAGGGGAGCTATGGCTACACCTTC
>TRBJ1-2|TRBV6-1|.|.
CASSESGFSNYGYTF
TGTGCCAGCAGTGAATCCGGGTTCTCTAACTATGGCTACACCTTC
>TRBJ1-5|TRBV20-1|.|.
CSASDQPQHF
TGCAGTGCTAGCGATCAGCCCCAGCATTTT
>TRBJ2-2|TRBV13|.|TRBD2
CASSLGGLAGGNTGELFF
TGTGCCAGCAGCTTAGGAGGACTAGCGGGAGGGAACACCGGGGAGCTGTTTTTT
>TRBJ2-7|TRBV9|.|TRBD1
CASSPGGTGEGSEQYF
TGTGCCAGCAGCCCCGGTGGGACAGGGGAAGGAAGCGAGCAGTACTTC
>TRBJ2-1|TRBV28|.|.
CASRKTNSEQFF
TGTGCCAGCAGGAAGACTAACTCTGAGCAGTTCTTC
>TRBJ2-5|TRBV5-1|.|.
CASSFPVRSMETQYF
TGCGCCAGCAGCTTCCCCGTTCGTAGTATGGAGACCCAGTACTTC
>TRBJ2-5|TRBV29-1|.|TRBD1
CSVAGQGYF
TGCAGCGTTGCCGGACAGGGGTACTTC
>TRBJ1-5|TRBV19|.|TRBD1
CASSRGGNGQPQHF
TGTGCCAGTAGTAGAGGGGGCAACGGCCAGCCCCAGCATTTT
>TRBJ2-2|TRBV10-1|once|TRBD1
CASSVGTGERCGLFF
TGCGCCAGCAGTGTAGGGACAGGGGAACGCTGTGGGCTGTTTTTT
>TRBJ2-5|TRBV6-5|.|TRBD1
CASKPTGTTQETQYF
TGTGCCAGCAAACCGACAGGGACCACTCAAGAGACCCAGTACTTC
>TRBJ2-1|TRBV5-1|.|TRBD2
CASSFGLAGVTSSYNEQFF
TGCGCCAGCAGCTTCGGACTAGCGGGGGTAACGAGCTCCTACAATGAGCAGTTCTTC
>TRBJ1-1|TRBV5-4|.|.
CASSFQTEEAFF
TGTGCCAGCAGCTTTCAGACAGAAGAAGCTTTCTTT
>TRBJ2-1|TRBV27|.|.
CASSLGGESREQFF
TGTGCCAGCAGTTTAGGAGGCGAGAGTCGTGAGCAGTTCTTC
>TRBJ1-2|TRBV11-3|.|TRBD1
CASSLDPGGLYGYTF
TGTGCCAGCAGCTTAGATCCAGGGGGGCTCTATGGCTACACCTTC
>TRBJ1-1|TRBV6-4|.|TRBD1
CASSEEQGAIVGTEAFF
TGTGCCAGCAGTGAAGAGCAGGGGGCTATAGTCGGGACTGAAGCTTTCTTT
>TRBJ1-2|TRBV7-3|.|TRBD1
CASSKDRGRDGYTF
TGTGCCAGCAGCAAGGACAGGGGGCGTGATGGCTACACCTTC
>TRBJ2-1|TRBV4-1|.|.
CASSQEGWGRNEQFF
TGCGCCAGCAGCCAAGAAGGGTGGGGGAGGAATGAGCAGTTCTTC
>TRBJ1-1|TRBV2|.|.
CAEFGNTEAFF
TGTGCCGAGTTTGGGAACACTGAAGCTTTCTTT
>TRBJ1-1|TRBV6-5|.|TRBD1
CASSYLSTGGADEAFF
TGTGCCAGCAGTTATCTCAGTACAGGGGGCGCAGATGAAGCTTTCTTT
>TRBJ1-2|TRBV29-1|.|.
CSVAQGTYYGYTF
TGCAGCGTTGCACAGGGAACCTACTATGGCTACACCTTC
>TRBJ1-2|TRBV7-6|once|.
CASSLDRRGYGYTF
TGTGCCAGCAGCTTAGACCGACGGGGGTATGGCTACACCTTC
>TRBJ2-7|TRBV7-9|.|TRBD1
CASSPVTGDRYPGDEQYF
TGTGCCAGCAGCCCCGTAACAGGGGACCGTTACCCCGGGGACGAGCAGTACTTC
>TRBJ2-3|TRBV7-3|.|TRBD2
CASSLRLAGATDTQYF
TGTGCCAGCAGCTTAAGGTTAGCGGGAGCTACAGATACGCAGTATTTT